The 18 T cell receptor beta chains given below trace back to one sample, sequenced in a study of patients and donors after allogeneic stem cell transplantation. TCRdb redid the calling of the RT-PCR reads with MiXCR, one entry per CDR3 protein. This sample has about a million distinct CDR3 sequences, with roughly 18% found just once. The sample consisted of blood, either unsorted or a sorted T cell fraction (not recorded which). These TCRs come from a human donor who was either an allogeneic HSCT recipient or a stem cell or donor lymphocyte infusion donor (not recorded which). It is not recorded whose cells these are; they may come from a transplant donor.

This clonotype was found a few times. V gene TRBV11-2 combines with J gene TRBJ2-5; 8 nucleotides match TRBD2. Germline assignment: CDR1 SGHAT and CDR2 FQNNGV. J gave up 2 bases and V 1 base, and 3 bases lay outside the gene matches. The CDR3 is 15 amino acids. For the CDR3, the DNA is TGTGCCAGCAGCTTAGTTAGCGGGGTTCAAGAGACCCAGTACTTC. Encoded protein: CASSLVSGVQETQYF.

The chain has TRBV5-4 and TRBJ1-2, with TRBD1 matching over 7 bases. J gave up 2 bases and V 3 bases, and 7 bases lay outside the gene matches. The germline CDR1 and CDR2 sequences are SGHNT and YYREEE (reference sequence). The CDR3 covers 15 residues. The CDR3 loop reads CASSSGQAVNYGYTF. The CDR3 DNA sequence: TGTGCCAGCAGCTCCGGACAGGCCGTAAACTATGGCTACACCTTC.

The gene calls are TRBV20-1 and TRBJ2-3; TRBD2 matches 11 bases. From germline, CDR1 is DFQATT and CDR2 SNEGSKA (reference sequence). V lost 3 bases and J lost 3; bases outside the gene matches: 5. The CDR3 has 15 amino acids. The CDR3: CSARELAGATDTQYF. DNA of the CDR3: TGCAGTGCTAGGGAACTAGCGGGAGCGACAGATACGCAGTATTTT.

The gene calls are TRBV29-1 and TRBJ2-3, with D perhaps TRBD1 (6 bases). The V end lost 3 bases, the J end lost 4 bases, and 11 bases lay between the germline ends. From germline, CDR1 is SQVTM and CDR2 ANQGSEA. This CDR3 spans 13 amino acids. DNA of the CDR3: TGCAGCGTTGAGGGGGCTGTGGCAGATACGCAGTATTTT. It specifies CSVEGAVADTQYF.

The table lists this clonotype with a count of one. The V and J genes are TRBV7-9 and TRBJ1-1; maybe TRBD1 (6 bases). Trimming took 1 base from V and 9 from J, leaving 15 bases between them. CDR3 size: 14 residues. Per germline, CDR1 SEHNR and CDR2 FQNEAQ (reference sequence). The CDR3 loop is CASSLGGGRIKAFF. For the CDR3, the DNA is TGTGCCAGCAGCTTAGGGGGGGGCCGGATAAAAGCTTTCTTT.

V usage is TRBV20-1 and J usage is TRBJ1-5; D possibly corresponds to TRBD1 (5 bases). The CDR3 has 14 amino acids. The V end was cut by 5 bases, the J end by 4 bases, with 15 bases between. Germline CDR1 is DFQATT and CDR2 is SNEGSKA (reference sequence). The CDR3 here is CSAGLDRLNQPQHF. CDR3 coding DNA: TGCAGTGCTGGCTTAGACAGATTGAATCAGCCCCAGCATTTT.

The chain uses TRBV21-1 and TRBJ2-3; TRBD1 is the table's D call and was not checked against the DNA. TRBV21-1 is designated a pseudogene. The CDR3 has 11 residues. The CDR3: CARFPGDTQYF. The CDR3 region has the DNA TGTGCCAGATTCCCCGGGGATACGCAGTATTTT.

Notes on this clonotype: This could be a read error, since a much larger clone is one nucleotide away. The CDR3: CAISYSDRGGYTF. CDR3 DNA sequence: TGTGCCATCAGTTACTCGGACAGGGGTGGCTACACCTTC. The V call is TRBV6-5, the J call TRBJ1-2; 9 positions match TRBD1. This CDR3 has 13 amino acids. From germline, CDR1 is MNHEY and CDR2 SVGAGI.

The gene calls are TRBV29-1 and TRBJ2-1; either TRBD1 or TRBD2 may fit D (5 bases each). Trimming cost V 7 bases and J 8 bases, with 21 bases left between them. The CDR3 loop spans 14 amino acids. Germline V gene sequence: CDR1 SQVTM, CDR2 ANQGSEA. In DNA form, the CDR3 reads TGCAGCGCCGTCCGGGACCAGAGGAGTCATGAGCAGTTCTTC. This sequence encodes CSAVRDQRSHEQFF.

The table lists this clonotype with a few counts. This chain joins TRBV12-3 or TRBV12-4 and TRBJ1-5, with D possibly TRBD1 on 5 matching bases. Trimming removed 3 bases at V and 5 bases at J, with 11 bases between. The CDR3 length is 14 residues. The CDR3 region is CASSFQGRYQPQHF. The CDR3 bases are TGTGCCAGCAGTTTCCAGGGTAGGTATCAGCCCCAGCATTTT.

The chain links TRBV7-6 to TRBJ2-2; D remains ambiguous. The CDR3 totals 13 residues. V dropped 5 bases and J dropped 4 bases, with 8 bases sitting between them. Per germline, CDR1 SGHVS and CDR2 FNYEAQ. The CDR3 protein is CASSQQPTGELFF. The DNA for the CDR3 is TGTGCCAGCAGCCAGCAGCCCACCGGGGAGCTGTTTTTT.

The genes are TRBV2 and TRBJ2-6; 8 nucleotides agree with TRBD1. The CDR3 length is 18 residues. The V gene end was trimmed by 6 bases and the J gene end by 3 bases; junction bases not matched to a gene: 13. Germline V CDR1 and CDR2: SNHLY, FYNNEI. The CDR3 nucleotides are TGTGCCAGCAGACCTGACAGGGGAGGCAACTTTGGGGCCAACGTCCTGACTTTC. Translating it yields CASRPDRGGNFGANVLTF.

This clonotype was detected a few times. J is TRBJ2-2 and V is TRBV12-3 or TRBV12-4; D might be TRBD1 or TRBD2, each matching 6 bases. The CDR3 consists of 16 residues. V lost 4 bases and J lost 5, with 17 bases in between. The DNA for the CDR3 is TGTGCCAGCAGTTCCGGGGGCGAAAGAAGAACCGGGGAGCTGTTTTTT. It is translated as CASSSGGERRTGELFF.

CDR3 DNA: TGTGCCAGCAGTTACCCCGGGACAGGGGGCGACGAGCAGTACTTC. This codes for CASSYPGTGGDEQYF. This chain links TRBV6-5 with TRBJ2-7, with TRBD1 matching 12 bases. The ends lost 2 bases at V and 5 bases at J; junction bases unmatched: 4. The CDR3 has 15 amino acids. Looked up from germline, CDR1 is MNHEY and CDR2 is SVGAGI.

CDR3 region: CASSPPQRGPQETQYF. In DNA form, the CDR3 reads TGTGCCAGCAGCCCCCCCCAGCGGGGGCCACAAGAGACCCAGTACTTC. The J gene is TRBJ2-5, the V gene TRBV7-2, with 8 bases lining up with TRBD2. Trimming removed 5 bases from V and 2 bases from J; junction bases left unmatched: 10. This CDR3 is 16 amino acids long. Germline CDR1 SGHTA, CDR2 FQGNSA.

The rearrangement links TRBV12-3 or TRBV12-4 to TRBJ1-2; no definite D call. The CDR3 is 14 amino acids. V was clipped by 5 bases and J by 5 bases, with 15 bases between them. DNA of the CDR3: TGTGCCAGCAGTCTACCCCGAGGCCTTTATGGCTACACCTTC. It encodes CASSLPRGLYGYTF.

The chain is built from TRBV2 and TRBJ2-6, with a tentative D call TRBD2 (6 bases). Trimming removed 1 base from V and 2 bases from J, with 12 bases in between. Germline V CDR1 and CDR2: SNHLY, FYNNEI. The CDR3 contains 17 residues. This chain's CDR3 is CASSEVSSGAGANVLTF. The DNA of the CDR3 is TGTGCCAGCAGTGAAGTATCGTCGGGGGCTGGGGCCAACGTCCTGACTTTC.

As DNA, the CDR3 is TGTGCCAGCAGTTTATTTTCCAGGGGTGGTGAAAAACTGTTTTTT. Protein product: CASSLFSRGGEKLFF. This chain uses TRBV12-3 or TRBV12-4 with TRBJ1-4, with D perhaps matching TRBD1 (6 bases). This CDR3 has 15 residues. V lost 2 bases and J 7 bases, leaving 14 bases between the germline ends.